One T cell receptor beta chain is described in this entry. This sample stems from a study of blood T cell repertoires in COVID-19. In the study overall: T cells, B-cell-depleted T cells, or PBMCs supplied cDNA or gDNA.

TCRdb's copy holds only in-frame clones and misses some; the assay was immunoSEQ multiplex PCR. The sample holds more than 250,000 clones, 92% seen once. Individuals drawn from under 30 US areas were roughly 18 to 89 years old. Participant-given clinical history determined each cohort assignment. Cohort 3 recovery required two negative PCRs, clearance, or symptom resolution. V was trimmed by 2 bases and J by 6 bases, leaving 10 bases between them. The V gene's germline CDR1 is MGHRA and CDR2 YSYEKL. The CDR3 has 13 residues. Material: PBMCs or T cells enriched from blood (not recorded which). The origin of this receptor is a woman aged 25 to 39 who had recovered from COVID-19. The V call is TRBV4-1, the J call TRBJ1-2, with D hard to call. The CDR3 bases are TGCGCCAGCAGCCAAAGGACTCCTCATGGCTACACCTTC. Encoded protein: CASSQRTPHGYTF.